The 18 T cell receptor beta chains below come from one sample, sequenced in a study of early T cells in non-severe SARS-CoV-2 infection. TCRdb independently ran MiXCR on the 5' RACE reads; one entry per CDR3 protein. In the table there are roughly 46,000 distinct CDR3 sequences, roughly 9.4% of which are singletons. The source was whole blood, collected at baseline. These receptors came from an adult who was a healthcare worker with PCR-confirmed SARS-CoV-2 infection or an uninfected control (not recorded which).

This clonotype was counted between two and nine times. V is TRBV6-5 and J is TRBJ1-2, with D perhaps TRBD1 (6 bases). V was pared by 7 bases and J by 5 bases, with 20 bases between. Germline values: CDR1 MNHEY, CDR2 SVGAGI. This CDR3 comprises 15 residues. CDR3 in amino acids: CASTGVRAGEYGYTF. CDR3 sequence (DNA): TGTGCCAGCACCGGGGTCCGGGCAGGGGAATATGGCTACACCTTC.

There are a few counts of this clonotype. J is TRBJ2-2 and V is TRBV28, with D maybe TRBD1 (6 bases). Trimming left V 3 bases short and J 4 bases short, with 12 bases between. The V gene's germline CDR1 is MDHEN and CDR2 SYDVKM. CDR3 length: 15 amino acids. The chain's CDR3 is CASSLDSWATGELFF. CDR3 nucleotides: TGTGCCAGCAGTTTGGACAGTTGGGCCACCGGGGAGCTGTTTTTT.

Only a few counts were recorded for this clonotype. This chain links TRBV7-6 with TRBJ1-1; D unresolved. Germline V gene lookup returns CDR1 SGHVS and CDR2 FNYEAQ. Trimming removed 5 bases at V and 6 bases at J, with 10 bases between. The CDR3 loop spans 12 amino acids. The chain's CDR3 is CASSPQVPEAFF. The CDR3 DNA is TGTGCCAGCAGCCCCCAGGTCCCTGAAGCTTTCTTT.

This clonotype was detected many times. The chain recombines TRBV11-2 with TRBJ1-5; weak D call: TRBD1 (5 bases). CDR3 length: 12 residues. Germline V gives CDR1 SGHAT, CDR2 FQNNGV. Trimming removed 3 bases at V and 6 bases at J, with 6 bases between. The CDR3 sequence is CASSLGTQPQHF. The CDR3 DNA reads TGTGCCAGCAGCTTGGGGACTCAGCCCCAGCATTTT.

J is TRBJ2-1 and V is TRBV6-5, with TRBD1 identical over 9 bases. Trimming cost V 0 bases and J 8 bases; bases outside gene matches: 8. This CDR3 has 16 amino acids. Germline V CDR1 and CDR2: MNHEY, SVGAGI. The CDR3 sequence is CASSYSVTGGRDEQFF. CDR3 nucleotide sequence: TGTGCCAGCAGTTACTCGGTAACAGGGGGCCGGGATGAGCAGTTCTTC.

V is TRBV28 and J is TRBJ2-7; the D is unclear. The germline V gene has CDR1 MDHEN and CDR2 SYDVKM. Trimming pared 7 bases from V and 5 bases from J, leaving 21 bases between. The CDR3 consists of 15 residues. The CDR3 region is CASITDAVGNHEQYF. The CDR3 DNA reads TGTGCCAGCATCACCGACGCGGTGGGCAACCACGAGCAGTACTTC.

In DNA form, the CDR3 reads TGCAGCGTTGAAGATATGTCGCGACTAGCGGGGCGTACGCAGTATTTT. Translating gives CSVEDMSRLAGRTQYF. V and J are TRBV29-1 and TRBJ2-3; TRBD2 aligns across 11 bases. V lost 0 bases to trimming and J lost 8 bases; unmatched junction nucleotides: 10. CDR1 and CDR2 (germline): SQVTM, ANQGSEA. The CDR3 has 16 residues.

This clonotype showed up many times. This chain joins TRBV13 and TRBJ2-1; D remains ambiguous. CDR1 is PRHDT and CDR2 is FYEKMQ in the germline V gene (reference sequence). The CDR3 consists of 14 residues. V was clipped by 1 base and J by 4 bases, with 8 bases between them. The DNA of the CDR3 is TGTGCCAGCAGCTTAGATGGACGATACAATGAGCAGTTCTTC. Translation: CASSLDGRYNEQFF.

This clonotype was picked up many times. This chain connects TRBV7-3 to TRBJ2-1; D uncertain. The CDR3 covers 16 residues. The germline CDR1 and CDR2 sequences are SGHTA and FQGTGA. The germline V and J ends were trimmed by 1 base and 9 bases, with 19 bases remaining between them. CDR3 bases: TGTGCCAGCAGCTTAAGAAGTCCTGTGGAAGGTGGTGAGCAGTTCTTC. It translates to CASSLRSPVEGGEQFF.

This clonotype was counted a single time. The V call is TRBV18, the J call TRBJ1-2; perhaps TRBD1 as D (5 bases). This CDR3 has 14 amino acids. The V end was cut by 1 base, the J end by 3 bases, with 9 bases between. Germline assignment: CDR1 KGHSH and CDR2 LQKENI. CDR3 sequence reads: CASSPLQGHYGYTF. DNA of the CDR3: TGTGCCAGCTCACCACTGCAGGGCCACTATGGCTACACCTTC.

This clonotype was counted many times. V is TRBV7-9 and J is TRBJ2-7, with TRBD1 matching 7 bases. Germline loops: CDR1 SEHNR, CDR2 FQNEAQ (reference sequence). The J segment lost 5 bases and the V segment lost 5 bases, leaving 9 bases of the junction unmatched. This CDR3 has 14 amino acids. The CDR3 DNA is TGTGCCAGCAGCAAGGACAGGATAGCTAACGAGCAGTACTTC. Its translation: CASSKDRIANEQYF.

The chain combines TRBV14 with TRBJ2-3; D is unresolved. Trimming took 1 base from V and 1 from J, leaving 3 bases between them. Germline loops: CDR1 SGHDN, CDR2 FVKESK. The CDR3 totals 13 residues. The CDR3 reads CASSQVGTDTQYF. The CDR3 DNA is TGTGCCAGCAGCCAAGTCGGCACAGATACGCAGTATTTT.

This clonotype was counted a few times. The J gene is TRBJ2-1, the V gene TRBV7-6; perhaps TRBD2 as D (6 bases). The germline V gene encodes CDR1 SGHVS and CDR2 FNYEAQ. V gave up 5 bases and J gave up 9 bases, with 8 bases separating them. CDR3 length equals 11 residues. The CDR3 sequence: CASSLRGEQFF. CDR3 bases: TGTGCCAGCAGCCTGCGGGGTGAGCAGTTCTTC.

The chain's CDR3 is CSATTQLAKNIQYF. The CDR3 coding sequence is TGCAGTGCTACGACGCAGTTAGCCAAAAACATTCAGTACTTC. The chain uses TRBV20-1 and TRBJ2-4, with D hard to call. CDR3 length: 14 residues. Germline assignment: CDR1 DFQATT and CDR2 SNEGSKA (reference sequence). With 4 bases removed from V and 0 bases from J, the gap between germline ends came to 10 bases.

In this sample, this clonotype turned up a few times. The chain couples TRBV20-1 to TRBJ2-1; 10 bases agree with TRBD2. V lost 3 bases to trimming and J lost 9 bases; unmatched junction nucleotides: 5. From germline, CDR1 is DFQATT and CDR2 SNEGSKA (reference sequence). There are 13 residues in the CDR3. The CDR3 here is CSARASGRGEQFF. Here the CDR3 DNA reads TGCAGTGCTAGGGCTAGCGGGAGAGGTGAGCAGTTCTTC.

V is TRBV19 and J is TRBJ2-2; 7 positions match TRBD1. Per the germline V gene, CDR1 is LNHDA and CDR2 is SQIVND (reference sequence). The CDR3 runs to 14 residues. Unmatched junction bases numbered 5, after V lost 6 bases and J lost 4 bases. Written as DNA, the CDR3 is TGTGCCAGTAGCTTACAGGGGAGCACCGGGGAGCTGTTTTTT. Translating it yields CASSLQGSTGELFF.

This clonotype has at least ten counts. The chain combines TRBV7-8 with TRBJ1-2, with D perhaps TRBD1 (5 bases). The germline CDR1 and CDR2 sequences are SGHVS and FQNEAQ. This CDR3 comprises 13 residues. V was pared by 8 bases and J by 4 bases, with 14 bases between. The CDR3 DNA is TGTGCCAGCGGGATGGGGCGGGGCTATGGCTACACCTTC. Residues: CASGMGRGYGYTF. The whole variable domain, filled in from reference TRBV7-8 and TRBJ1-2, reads GAGVSQSPRYKVAKRGQDVALRCDPISGHVSLFWYQQALGQGPEFLTYFQNEAQLDKSGLPSDRFFAERPEGSVSTLKIQRTQQEDSAVYLCASGMGRGYGYTFGSGTRLTVV.

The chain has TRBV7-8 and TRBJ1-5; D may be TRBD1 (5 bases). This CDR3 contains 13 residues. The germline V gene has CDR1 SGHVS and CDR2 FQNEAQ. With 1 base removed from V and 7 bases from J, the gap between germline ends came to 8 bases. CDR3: CASSLGQTQPQHF. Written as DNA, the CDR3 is TGTGCCAGCAGCTTAGGACAGACACAGCCCCAGCATTTT.